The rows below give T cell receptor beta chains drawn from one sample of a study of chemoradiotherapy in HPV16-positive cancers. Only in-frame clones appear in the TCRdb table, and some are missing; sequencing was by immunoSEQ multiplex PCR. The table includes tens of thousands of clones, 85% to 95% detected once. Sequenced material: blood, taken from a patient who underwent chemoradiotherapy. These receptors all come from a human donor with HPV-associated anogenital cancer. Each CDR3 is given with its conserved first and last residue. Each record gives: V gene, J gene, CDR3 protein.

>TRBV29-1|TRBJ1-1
CSAHRGWNTEAFF
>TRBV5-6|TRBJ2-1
CASSTYNEQFF
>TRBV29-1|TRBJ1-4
CSVDIGRGRNEKLFF
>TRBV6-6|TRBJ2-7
CASSQRTSGRYEQYF
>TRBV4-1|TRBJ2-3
CASSQPPGHTATDTQYF
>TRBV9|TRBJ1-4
CASSVSGTNEKLFF
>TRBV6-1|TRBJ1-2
CASRDRGRVYGYTF
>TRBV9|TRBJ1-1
CASSVGASGDTEAFF
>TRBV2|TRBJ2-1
CASGGNYNEQFF
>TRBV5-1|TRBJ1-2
CASSLGEGGYGYTF
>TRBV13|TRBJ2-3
CASSSGKSTDTQYF
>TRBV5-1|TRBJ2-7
CASSPARGSSYEQYF
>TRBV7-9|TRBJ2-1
CASSPKIEGPLYNEQFF
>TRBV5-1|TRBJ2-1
CASSLEFSYNEQFF
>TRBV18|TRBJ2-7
CASSPSGRAYEQYF